This TCR beta chain stems from a study of cytomegalovirus exposure and HLA in healthy donors. The study's findings and limits: Analyzed later, most CMV-associated TCR beta chains appeared HLA-restricted. A link between a missense DCLRE1C variant and TCR beta V- and J-gene trimming emerged from a later analysis.

The PCR contained 60 Vbeta and 13 Jbeta primers. Using immunoSEQ multiplex PCR, the repertoire was profiled, and TCRdb retains in-frame clones only, with some absent. Among under 200,000 clones, approximately 86% were seen once, and the ten largest hold around 0.3%. The CDR3 is 14 amino acids. Germline CDR1 reads KGHSH; CDR2 reads LQKENI. V was clipped by 2 bases and J by 4 bases, with 11 bases between them. Remarks on this clone: The target antigen is unknown.

The chain is built from TRBV18 and TRBJ1-1; D not resolved. The TCR was taken from a woman in her thirties in good health and CMV-seronegative. Sequenced: PBMCs. CDR3 residues: CASSPELSGTEAFF. The CDR3 region has the DNA TGTGCCAGCTCACCAGAACTTAGCGGCACTGAAGCTTTCTTT.